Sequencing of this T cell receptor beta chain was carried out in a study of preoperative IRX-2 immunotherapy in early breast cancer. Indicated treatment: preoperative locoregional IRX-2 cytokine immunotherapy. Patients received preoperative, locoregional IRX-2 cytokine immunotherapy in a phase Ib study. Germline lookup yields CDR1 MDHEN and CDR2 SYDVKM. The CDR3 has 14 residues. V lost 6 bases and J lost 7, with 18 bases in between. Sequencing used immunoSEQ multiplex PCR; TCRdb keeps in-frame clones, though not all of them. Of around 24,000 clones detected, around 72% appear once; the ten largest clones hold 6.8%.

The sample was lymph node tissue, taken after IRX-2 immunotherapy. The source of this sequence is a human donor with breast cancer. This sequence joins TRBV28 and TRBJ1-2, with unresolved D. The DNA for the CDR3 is TGTGCCAGCAGAACCCAGGCCAGCCCGGGTGGCTACACCTTC. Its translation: CASRTQASPGGYTF.